This T cell receptor (beta chain) was sequenced for a study of T-cell memory formation after mild COVID-19. Study results and limitations: Pre-infection memory held some responding clones, suggesting pre-existing cross-reactive T cells responded.

This CDR3 region has 18 residues. Germline CDR1 and CDR2: SGHAT and FQNNGV. V shed 4 bases and J shed 10 bases, with 26 bases lying between them. Regarding this clonotype: Its antigen remains unidentified.

TCRdb re-called the 5' RACE reads with MiXCR, one entry per CDR3 protein. The sample lists hundreds of thousands of distinct CDR3 sequences, about a fifth occurring once. The sample taken for sequencing was PBMCs or a T cell subset sorted from them (not recorded which). The chain combines TRBV11-2 with TRBJ1-6; D perhaps matches TRBD1 (5 bases). The source of this sequence is an adult woman who had mild COVID-19 (a few samples of this study predate the infection). Cell type and time point are not known. As DNA, the CDR3 is TGTGCCAGCAGCTCGGGTATGCACAGGTCTTCTGGCTACTCACCCCTCCACTTT. Protein product: CASSSGMHRSSGYSPLHF.